This T cell receptor beta chain comes out of a study of blood T cell repertoires in COVID-19. Overall study context: Material from acute and convalescent COVID-19 was sourced from the United States, Italy and Spain.

In the authors' workflow: Estimated nucleated cell counts came from reference gene primer amplification. Produced via immunoSEQ multiplex PCR; TCRdb's table is partial and in-frame only. V and J calls and clone size follow that table, whereas D and trimming were derived from the DNA. The top ten hold about 4% of the sample, which has some 250,000 clones, about 90% seen once. V was pared by 2 bases and J by 4 bases, with 8 bases of the junction left unmatched. This CDR3 region has 17 residues. CDR1 is SGHKS and CDR2 is YYEKEE in the germline V gene (reference sequence). Grouping used clinical history reported by participants in a survey and questionnaire.

Sequencing was performed on PBMCs or T cells enriched from blood (not recorded which). This TCR derives from a woman younger than 45 with acute COVID-19. This rearrangement joins TRBV5-5 to TRBJ1-3; 11 bases align to TRBD1. CDR3 DNA sequence: TGTGCCAGCAGCTTTGAAGGACAGGGGGCTTCCGGAAACACCATATATTTT. This sequence encodes CASSFEGQGASGNTIYF.